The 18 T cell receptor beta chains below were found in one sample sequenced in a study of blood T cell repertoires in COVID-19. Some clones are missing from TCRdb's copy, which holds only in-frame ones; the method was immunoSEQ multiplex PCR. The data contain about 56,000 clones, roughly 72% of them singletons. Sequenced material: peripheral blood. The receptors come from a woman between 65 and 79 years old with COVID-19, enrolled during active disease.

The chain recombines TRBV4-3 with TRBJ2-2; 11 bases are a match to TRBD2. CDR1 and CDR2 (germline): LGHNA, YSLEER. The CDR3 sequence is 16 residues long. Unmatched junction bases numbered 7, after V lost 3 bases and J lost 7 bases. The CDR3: CASSQGTSGSIGELFF. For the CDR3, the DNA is TGCGCCAGCAGCCAGGGAACTAGCGGGAGTATCGGGGAGCTGTTTTTT.

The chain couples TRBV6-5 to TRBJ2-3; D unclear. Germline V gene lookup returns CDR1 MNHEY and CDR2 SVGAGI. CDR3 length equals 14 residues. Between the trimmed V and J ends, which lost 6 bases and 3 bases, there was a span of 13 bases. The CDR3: CASRQTERTDTQYF. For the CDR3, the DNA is TGTGCCAGCAGACAGACCGAACGGACAGATACGCAGTATTTT.

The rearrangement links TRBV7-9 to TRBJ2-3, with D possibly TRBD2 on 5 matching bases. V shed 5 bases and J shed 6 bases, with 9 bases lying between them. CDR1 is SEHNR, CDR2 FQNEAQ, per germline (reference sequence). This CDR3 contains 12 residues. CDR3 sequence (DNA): TGTGCCAGCAGCGGAACGGGGGATACGCAGTATTTT. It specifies CASSGTGDTQYF.

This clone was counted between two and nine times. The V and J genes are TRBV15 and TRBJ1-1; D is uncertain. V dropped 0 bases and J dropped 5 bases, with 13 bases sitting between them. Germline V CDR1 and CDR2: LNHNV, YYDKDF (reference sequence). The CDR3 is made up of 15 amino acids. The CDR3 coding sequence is TGTGCCACCAGCAGAGATTTTTCCGGCGGGACTGAAGCTTTCTTT. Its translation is CATSRDFSGGTEAFF.

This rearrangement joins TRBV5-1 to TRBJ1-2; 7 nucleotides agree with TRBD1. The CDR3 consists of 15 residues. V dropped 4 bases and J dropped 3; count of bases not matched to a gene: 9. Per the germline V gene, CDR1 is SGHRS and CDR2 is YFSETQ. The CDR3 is CASSPSTGQDYGYTF. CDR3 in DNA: TGCGCCAGCAGCCCCTCGACAGGGCAGGACTATGGCTACACCTTC.

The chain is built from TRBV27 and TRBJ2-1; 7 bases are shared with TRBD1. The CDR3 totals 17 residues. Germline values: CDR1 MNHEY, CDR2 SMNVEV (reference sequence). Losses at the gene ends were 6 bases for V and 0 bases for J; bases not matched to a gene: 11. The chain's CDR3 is CASRGGWWESSYNEQFF. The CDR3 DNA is TGTGCCAGCAGAGGGGGCTGGTGGGAGAGCTCCTACAATGAGCAGTTCTTC.

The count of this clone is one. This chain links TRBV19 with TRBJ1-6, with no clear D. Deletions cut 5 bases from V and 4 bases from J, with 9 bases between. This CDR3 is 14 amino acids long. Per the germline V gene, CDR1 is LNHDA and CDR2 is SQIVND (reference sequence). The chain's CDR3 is CASSVTDYNSPLHF. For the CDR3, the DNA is TGTGCCAGTAGTGTCACAGATTATAATTCACCCCTCCACTTT.

The CDR3 DNA is TGTGCCAGTAGTATAGCCCTTCTGGGGGGCACTGAAGCTTTCTTT. Protein: CASSIALLGGTEAFF. The chain uses TRBV19 and TRBJ1-1; maybe TRBD1 (5 bases). The CDR3 contains 15 residues. The V end was cut by 1 base, the J end by 4 bases, with 13 bases between. The germline V gene encodes CDR1 LNHDA and CDR2 SQIVND (reference sequence). Supplemented by reference TRBV19 and TRBJ1-1, the full variable domain reads DGGITQSPKYLFRKEGQNVTLSCEQNLNHDAMYWYRQDPGQGLRLIYYSQIVNDFQKGDIAEGYSVSREKKESFPLTVTSAQKNPTAFYLCASSIALLGGTEAFFGQGTRLTVV.

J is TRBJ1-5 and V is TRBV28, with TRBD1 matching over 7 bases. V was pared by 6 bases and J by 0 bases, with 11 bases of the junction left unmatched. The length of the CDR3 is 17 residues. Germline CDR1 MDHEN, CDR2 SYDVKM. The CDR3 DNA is TGTGCCAGCAGCAGACAGGGATTGAGGCGTAGCAATCAGCCCCAGCATTTT. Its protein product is CASSRQGLRRSNQPQHF.

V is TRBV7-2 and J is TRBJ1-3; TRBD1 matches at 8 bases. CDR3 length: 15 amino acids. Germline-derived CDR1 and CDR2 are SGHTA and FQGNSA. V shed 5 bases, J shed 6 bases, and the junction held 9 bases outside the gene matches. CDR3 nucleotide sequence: TGTGCCAGCAGCCTAGGGGCAGGGGGCGAAAACACCATATATTTT. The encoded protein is CASSLGAGGENTIYF. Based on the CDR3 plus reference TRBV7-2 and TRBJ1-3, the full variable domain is GAGVSQSPSNKVTEKGKDVELRCDPISGHTALYWYRQSLGQGLEFLIYFQGNSAPDKSGLPSDRFSAERTGGSVSTLTIQRTQQEDSAVYLCASSLGAGGENTIYFGEGSWLTVV.

This chain's CDR3 is CASRMVTGSGNTIYF. The DNA for the CDR3 is TGTGCCAGCAGAATGGTTACGGGCTCTGGAAACACCATATATTTT. J is TRBJ1-3 and V is TRBV11-2, with D unresolved. V was cut by 6 bases and J by 0 bases, with 12 bases left in between. The CDR3 contains 15 residues. The V gene's germline CDR1 is SGHAT and CDR2 FQNNGV.

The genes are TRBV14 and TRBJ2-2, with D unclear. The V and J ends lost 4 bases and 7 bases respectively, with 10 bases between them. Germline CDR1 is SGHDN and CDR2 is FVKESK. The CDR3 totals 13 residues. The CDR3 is CASSPNPLGELFF. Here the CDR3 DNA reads TGTGCCAGCAGCCCTAACCCCCTCGGGGAGCTGTTTTTT.

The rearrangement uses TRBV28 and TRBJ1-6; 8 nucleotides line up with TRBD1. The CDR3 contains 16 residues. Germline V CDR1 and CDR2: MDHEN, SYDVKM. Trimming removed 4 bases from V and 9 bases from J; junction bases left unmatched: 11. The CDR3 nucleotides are TGTGCCAGCAGTTCCCCCTTGGACAGGGAAGGTTCACCCCTCCACTTT. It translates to CASSSPLDREGSPLHF.

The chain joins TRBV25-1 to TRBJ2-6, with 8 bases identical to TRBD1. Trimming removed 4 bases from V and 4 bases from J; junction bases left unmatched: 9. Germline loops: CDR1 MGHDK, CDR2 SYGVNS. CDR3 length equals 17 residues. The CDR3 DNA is TGTGCCAGCAGTGGAGGGAGGACAGGGTCAGGGGCCAACGTCCTGACTTTC. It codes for CASSGGRTGSGANVLTF.

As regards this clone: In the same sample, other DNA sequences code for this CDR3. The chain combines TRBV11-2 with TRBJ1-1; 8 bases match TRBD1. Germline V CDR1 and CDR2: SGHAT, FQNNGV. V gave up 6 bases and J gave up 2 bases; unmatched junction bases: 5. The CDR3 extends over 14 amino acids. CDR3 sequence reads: CASRRTGSNTEAFF. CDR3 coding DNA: TGTGCCAGCAGGCGGACAGGGTCCAACACTGAAGCTTTCTTT.

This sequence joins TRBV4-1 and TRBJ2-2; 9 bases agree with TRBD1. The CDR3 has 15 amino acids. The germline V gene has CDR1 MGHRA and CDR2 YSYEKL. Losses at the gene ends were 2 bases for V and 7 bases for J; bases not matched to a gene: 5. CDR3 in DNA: TGCGCCAGCAGCCAAACAGACAGGGGGGACGGGGAGCTGTTTTTT. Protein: CASSQTDRGDGELFF.

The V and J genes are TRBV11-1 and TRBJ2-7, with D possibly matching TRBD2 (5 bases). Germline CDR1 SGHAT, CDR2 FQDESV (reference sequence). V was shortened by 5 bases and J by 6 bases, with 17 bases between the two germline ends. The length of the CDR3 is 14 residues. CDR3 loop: CASSGRGVSPEQYF. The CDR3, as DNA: TGTGCCAGCAGCGGACGGGGTGTATCTCCCGAGCAGTACTTC. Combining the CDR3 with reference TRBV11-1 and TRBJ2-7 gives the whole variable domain EAEVAQSPRYKITEKSQAVAFWCDPISGHATLYWYRQILGQGPELLVQFQDESVVDDSQLPKDRFSAERLKGVDSTLKIQPAELGDSAMYLCASSGRGVSPEQYFGPGTRLTVT.

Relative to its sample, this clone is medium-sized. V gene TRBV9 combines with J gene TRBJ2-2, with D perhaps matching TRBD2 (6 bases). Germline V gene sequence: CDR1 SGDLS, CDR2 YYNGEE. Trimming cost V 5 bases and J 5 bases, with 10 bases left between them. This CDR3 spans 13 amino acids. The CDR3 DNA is TGTGCCAGCAGAGAAGGAGGGACCGGGGAGCTGTTTTTT. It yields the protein CASREGGTGELFF.